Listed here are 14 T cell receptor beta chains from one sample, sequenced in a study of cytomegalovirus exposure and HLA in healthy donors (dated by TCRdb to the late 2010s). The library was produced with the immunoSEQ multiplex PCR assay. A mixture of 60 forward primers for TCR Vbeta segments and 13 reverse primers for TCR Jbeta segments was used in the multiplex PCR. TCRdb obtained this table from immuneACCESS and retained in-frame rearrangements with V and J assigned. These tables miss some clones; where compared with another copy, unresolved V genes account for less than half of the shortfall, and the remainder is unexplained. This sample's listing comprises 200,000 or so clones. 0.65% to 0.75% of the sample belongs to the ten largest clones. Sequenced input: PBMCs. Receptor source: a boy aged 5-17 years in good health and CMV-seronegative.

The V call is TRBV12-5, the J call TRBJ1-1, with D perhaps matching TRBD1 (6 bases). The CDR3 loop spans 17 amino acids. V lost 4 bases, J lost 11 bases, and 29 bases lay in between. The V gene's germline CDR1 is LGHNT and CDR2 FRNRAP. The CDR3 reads CASGSHIGTSLYLGAFF. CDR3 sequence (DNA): TGTGCTAGTGGTTCTCACATCGGGACATCACTTTACTTGGGGGCTTTCTTT.

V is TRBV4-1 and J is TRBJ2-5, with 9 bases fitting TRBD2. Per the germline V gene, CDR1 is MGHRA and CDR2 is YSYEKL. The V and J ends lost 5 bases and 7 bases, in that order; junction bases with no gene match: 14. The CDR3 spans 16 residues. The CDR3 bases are TGCGCCAGCAGCACAAGCCGCGGGGGGGCCGAGTCGACCCAGTACTTC. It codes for CASSTSRGGAESTQYF.

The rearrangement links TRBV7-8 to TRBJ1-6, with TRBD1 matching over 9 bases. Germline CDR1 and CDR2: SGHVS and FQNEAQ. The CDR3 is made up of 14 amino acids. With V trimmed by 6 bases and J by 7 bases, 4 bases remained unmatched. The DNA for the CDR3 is TGTGCCAGCAGACCCGGGACAGGGAATTCACCCCTCCACTTT. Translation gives CASRPGTGNSPLHF.

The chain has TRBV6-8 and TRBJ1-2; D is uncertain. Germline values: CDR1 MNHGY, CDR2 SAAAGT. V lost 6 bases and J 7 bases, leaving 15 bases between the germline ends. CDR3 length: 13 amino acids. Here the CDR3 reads CASRNGRKIGYTF. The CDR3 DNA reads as TGTGCCAGCAGAAATGGCAGGAAAATTGGCTACACCTTC.

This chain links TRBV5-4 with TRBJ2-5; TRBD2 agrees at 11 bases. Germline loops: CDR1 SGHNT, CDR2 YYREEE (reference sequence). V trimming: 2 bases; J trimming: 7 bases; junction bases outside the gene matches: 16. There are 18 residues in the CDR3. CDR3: CASSFLGRTSGPQGTQYF. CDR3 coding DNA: TGTGCCAGCAGCTTCCTGGGTCGGACTAGCGGGCCACAGGGGACCCAGTACTTC.

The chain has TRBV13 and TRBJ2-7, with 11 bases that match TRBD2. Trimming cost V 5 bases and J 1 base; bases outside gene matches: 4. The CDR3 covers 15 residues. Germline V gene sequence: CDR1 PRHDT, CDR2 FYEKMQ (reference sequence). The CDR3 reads CASSPLAGGSYEQYF. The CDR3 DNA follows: TGTGCCAGCAGCCCCTTAGCGGGGGGGTCCTACGAGCAGTACTTC.

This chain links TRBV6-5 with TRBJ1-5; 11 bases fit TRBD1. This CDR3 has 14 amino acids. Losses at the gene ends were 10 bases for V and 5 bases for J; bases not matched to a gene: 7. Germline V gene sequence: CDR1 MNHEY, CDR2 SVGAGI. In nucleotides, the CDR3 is TGTGCCACCTCGGACAGGGGGCCAGATCAGCCCCAGCATTTT. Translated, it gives CATSDRGPDQPQHF.

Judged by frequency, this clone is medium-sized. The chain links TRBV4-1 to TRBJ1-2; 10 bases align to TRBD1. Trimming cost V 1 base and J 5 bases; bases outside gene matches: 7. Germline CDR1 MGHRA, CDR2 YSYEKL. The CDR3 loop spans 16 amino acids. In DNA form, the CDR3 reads TGCGCCAGCAGCCAAGTCCCGGGACAGGGGTCATATGGCTACACCTTC. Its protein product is CASSQVPGQGSYGYTF.

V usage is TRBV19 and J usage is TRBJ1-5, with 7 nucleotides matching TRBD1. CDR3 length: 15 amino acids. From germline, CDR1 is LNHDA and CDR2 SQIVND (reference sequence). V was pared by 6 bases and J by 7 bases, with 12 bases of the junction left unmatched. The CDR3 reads CASSAVTGVKQPQHF. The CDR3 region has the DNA TGTGCCAGTAGCGCCGTAACAGGGGTGAAGCAGCCCCAGCATTTT. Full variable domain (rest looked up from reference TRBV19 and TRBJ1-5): DGGITQSPKYLFRKEGQNVTLSCEQNLNHDAMYWYRQDPGQGLRLIYYSQIVNDFQKGDIAEGYSVSREKKESFPLTVTSAQKNPTAFYLCASSAVTGVKQPQHFGDGTRLSIL.

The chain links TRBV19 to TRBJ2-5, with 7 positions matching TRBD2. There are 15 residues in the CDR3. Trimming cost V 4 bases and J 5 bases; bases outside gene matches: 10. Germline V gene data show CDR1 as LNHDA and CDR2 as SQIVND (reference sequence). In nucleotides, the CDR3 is TGTGCCAGTAGTACCCCCGATATCGGGGGGGAGACCCAGTACTTC. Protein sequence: CASSTPDIGGETQYF.

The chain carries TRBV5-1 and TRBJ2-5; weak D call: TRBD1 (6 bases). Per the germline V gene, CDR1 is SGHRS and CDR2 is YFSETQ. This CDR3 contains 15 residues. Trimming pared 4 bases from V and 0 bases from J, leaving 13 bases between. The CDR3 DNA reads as TGCGCCAGCAGCCAACGACCAGGGGACCAAGAGACCCAGTACTTC. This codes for CASSQRPGDQETQYF.

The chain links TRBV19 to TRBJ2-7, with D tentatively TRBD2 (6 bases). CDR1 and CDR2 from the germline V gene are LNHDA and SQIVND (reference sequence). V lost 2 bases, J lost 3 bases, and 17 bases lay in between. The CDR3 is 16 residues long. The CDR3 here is CASSISSGALGYEQYF. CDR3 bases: TGTGCCAGTAGTATATCGTCGGGAGCTCTAGGCTACGAGCAGTACTTC.

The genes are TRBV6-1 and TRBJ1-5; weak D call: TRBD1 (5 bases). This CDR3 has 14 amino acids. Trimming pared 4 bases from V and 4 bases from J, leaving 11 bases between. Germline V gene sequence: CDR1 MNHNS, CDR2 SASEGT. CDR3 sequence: CASSVFRGNQPQHF. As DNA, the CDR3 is TGTGCCAGCAGTGTTTTTAGGGGTAATCAGCCCCAGCATTTT.

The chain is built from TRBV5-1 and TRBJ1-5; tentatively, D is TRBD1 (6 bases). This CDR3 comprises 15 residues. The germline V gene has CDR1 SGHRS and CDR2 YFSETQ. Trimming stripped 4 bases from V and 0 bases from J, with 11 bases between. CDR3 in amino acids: CASSLGDISNQPQHF. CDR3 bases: TGCGCCAGCAGCCTGGGGGACATTAGCAATCAGCCCCAGCATTTT.